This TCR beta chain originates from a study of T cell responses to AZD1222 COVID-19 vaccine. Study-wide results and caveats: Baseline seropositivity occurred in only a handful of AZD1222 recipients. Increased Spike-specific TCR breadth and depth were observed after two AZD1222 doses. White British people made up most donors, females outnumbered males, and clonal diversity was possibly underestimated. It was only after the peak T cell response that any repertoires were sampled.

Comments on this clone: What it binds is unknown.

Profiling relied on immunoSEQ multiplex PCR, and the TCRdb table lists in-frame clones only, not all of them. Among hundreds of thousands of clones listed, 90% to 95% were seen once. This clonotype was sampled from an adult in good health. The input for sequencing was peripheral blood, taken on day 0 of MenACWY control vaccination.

The CDR3 spells CASSQEISGALIGQYF. As DNA, the CDR3 is TGTGCCAGCAGCCAAGAAATTAGCGGGGCACTCATTGGGCAGTATTTT. The chain employs TRBV4-2 and TRBJ2-3, with 8 nucleotides matching TRBD2. Germline lookup yields CDR1 LGHNA and CDR2 YNFKEQ. The CDR3 has 16 amino acids. V shed 0 bases, J shed 11 bases, and the junction held 13 bases outside the gene matches.